The next 29 T cell receptor beta chains were all read from a single sample in a study of regulatory dendritic cells for organ transplantation. This table comes from immunoSEQ multiplex PCR, and its TCRdb copy is limited to in-frame clones, with some not included. This sample has 34,000 or so clones, with less than 90% found just once. The sequenced material came from naive CD4+ T cells from blood. As to subset: CD45RA+ naive T cells. Source of these receptors: a human donor in good health.

This clone was counted a few times. This chain connects TRBV7-9 to TRBJ1-1; no clear D. This CDR3 region has 13 residues. From germline, CDR1 is SEHNR and CDR2 FQNEAQ (reference sequence). V lost 5 bases, J lost 0 bases, and 7 bases lay in between. CDR3 amino acids: CASSPRMNTEAFF. As DNA, the CDR3 is TGTGCCAGCAGCCCCCGCATGAACACTGAAGCTTTCTTT.

This clone was recorded a few times. The chain combines TRBV6-1 with TRBJ2-7, with D unresolved. The V end was cut by 1 base, the J end by 9 bases, with 10 bases between. The CDR3 runs to 12 residues. The V gene's germline CDR1 is MNHNS and CDR2 SASEGT. This chain's CDR3 is CASSEEGFRQYF. The CDR3 DNA reads as TGTGCCAGCAGTGAAGAAGGGTTCAGGCAGTACTTC.

With regard to this clone: At the DNA level, this CDR3 is encoded by other sequences in the same sample as well. V gene TRBV10-3 combines with J gene TRBJ2-1, with 9 bases that match TRBD2. Germline CDR1 reads ENHRY; CDR2 reads SYGVKD. The length of the CDR3 is 15 residues. Unmatched junction bases numbered 5, after V lost 4 bases and J lost 4 bases. The CDR3 is CAISGSGGAYNEQFF. CDR3 bases: TGTGCCATCAGTGGTAGCGGGGGCGCTTACAATGAGCAGTTCTTC.

The chain recombines TRBV10-3 with TRBJ2-1; D remains ambiguous. The CDR3 is 16 amino acids. Trimming cost V 0 bases and J 5 bases, with 14 bases left between them. CDR1 ENHRY and CDR2 SYGVKD come from the germline V gene. In DNA, the CDR3 is TGTGCCATCAGTGAGTCCCGGGTCGACCCAGACAATGAGCAGTTCTTC. Translation: CAISESRVDPDNEQFF.

The chain carries TRBV6-4 and TRBJ2-1, with D uncertain. The ends were cut back, 4 bases at V and 2 bases at J, with 12 bases in the middle. Germline V lookup: CDR1 MRHNA, CDR2 SNTAGT. The CDR3 is 15 residues long. This CDR3 is CASSVDKGTYNEQFF. CDR3 in DNA: TGTGCCAGCAGTGTTGATAAGGGAACCTACAATGAGCAGTTCTTC.

The CDR3 loop is CASATTNYGYTF. The CDR3 DNA reads TGTGCCAGCGCTACAACTAACTATGGCTACACCTTC. V usage is TRBV28 and J usage is TRBJ1-2, with unresolved D. V dropped 8 bases and J dropped 0 bases, with 7 bases sitting between them. CDR1 and CDR2 (germline): MDHEN, SYDVKM. CDR3 length: 12 residues.

The CDR3 is CASSQGGGRLLGRVNQPQHF. CDR3 nucleotides: TGTGCCAGCAGCCAAGGGGGGGGGCGCCTATTAGGACGAGTCAATCAGCCCCAGCATTTT. The chain couples TRBV4-2 to TRBJ1-5, with a weak D call TRBD1 (6 bases). CDR3 size: 20 residues. V was shortened by 1 base and J by 3 bases, with 25 bases between the two germline ends. Per germline, CDR1 LGHNA and CDR2 YNFKEQ.

The chain couples TRBV7-2 to TRBJ1-1; a weak D match, TRBD1 (5 bases). Trimming cost V 5 bases and J 4 bases, with 17 bases left between them. Germline CDR1 is SGHTA and CDR2 is FQGNSA. The CDR3 spans 15 residues. The CDR3 region is CASSGAGTATTEAFF. DNA of the CDR3: TGTGCCAGCAGCGGAGCCGGGACCGCGACCACTGAAGCTTTCTTT.

J is TRBJ1-5 and V is TRBV28; 10 nucleotides line up with TRBD1. The ends lost 10 bases at V and 4 bases at J; junction bases unmatched: 7. This CDR3 has 14 residues. From germline, CDR1 is MDHEN and CDR2 SYDVKM. The CDR3 coding sequence is TGTGCCATCAAAGAGGGACAGGGGAATCAGCCCCAGCATTTT. Translating it yields CAIKEGQGNQPQHF.

This chain joins TRBV4-2 and TRBJ2-5, with 7 bases identical to TRBD1. The CDR3 runs 16 residues. The junction had 5 bases not matched to a gene; V was cut back by 0 bases and J by 1 base. CDR1 is LGHNA, CDR2 YNFKEQ, per germline. The CDR3 region has the DNA TGTGCCAGCAGCCAAGATTGGACAGGCCTCCAAGAGACCCAGTACTTC. It encodes CASSQDWTGLQETQYF.

This rearrangement joins TRBV5-4 to TRBJ1-4, with TRBD1 matching over 8 bases. The CDR3 runs to 16 residues. V lost 0 bases, J lost 6 bases, and 7 bases stayed unmatched. CDR1 and CDR2 (germline): SGHNT, YYREEE (reference sequence). The CDR3 DNA reads TGTGCCAGCAGCTTGGCCTACCAGGGGGCAGATGAAAAACTGTTTTTT. It specifies CASSLAYQGADEKLFF.

The chain carries TRBV5-1 and TRBJ1-2; D gene ambiguous. V lost 0 bases and J lost 7, with 13 bases in between. Germline V gene lookup returns CDR1 SGHRS and CDR2 YFSETQ. This CDR3 contains 14 residues. The CDR3 coding sequence is TGCGCCAGCAGCTTGGAGGCGGGTTTCGGTGGCTACACCTTC. It specifies CASSLEAGFGGYTF. The whole variable domain, filled in from reference TRBV5-1 and TRBJ1-2, reads KAGVTQTPRYLIKTRGQQVTLSCSPISGHRSVSWYQQTPGQGLQFLFEYFSETQRNKGNFPGRFSGRQFSNSRSEMNVSTLELGDSALYLCASSLEAGFGGYTFGSGTRLTVV.

This chain uses TRBV19 with TRBJ1-5; perhaps TRBD1 as D (6 bases). The ends were cut back, 3 bases at V and 0 bases at J, with 15 bases in the middle. Germline lookup yields CDR1 LNHDA and CDR2 SQIVND (reference sequence). The CDR3 runs to 17 residues. The CDR3 is CASSIGGRGYSNQPQHF. CDR3 nucleotide sequence: TGTGCCAGTAGTATCGGGGGCAGGGGTTATAGCAATCAGCCCCAGCATTTT.

The sample holds one count of this clone. The chain carries TRBV19 and TRBJ1-2, with 10 bases fitting TRBD1. Germline V gene data show CDR1 as LNHDA and CDR2 as SQIVND (reference sequence). The CDR3 is 15 amino acids. Trimming cost V 6 bases and J 6 bases; bases outside gene matches: 10. CDR3 nucleotides: TGTGCCAGTAGAGGGGCCGGGACAGGGGTGAATGGCTACACCTTC. As protein: CASRGAGTGVNGYTF.

V usage is TRBV5-1 and J usage is TRBJ2-7; TRBD1 matches at 10 bases. Trimming took 1 base from V and 7 from J; bases not matched to a gene: 8. Looked up from germline, CDR1 is SGHRS and CDR2 is YFSETQ. This CDR3 has 15 residues. The CDR3, as DNA: TGCGCCAGCAGCTTGTTTGACAGGGGGCCCCGAGAGCAGTACTTC. It is translated as CASSLFDRGPREQYF.

The V and J genes are TRBV9 and TRBJ2-7, with D perhaps assigned TRBD1 or TRBD2 (5 bases each). The CDR3 runs 14 residues. Germline loops: CDR1 SGDLS, CDR2 YYNGEE. Trimming took 3 bases from V and 6 from J, leaving 16 bases between them. This chain's CDR3 is CASSAGTGLREQYF. As DNA, the CDR3 is TGTGCCAGCAGCGCAGGGACGGGGTTGCGCGAGCAGTACTTC.

V gene TRBV27 combines with J gene TRBJ2-1; 11 bases map to TRBD2. Germline assignment: CDR1 MNHEY and CDR2 SMNVEV (reference sequence). V gave up 0 bases and J gave up 0 bases; unmatched junction bases: 7. There are 19 residues in the CDR3. The DNA for the CDR3 is TGTGCCAGCAGTTTATCGGCAGGGACTAGCGGATTCTCCTACAATGAGCAGTTCTTC. Protein product: CASSLSAGTSGFSYNEQFF.

CDR3 bases: TGTGCCAGCAGTTTAACGGGGGCCCTCTATGGCTACACCTTC. It codes for CASSLTGALYGYTF. This chain joins TRBV6-5 and TRBJ1-2; a weak D match, TRBD1 (6 bases). Deletions cut 4 bases from V and 4 bases from J, with 13 bases between. CDR1 and CDR2 (germline): MNHEY, SVGAGI. The CDR3 spans 14 residues.

This clone was picked up a small number of times. The chain is built from TRBV28 and TRBJ1-5; TRBD1 matches 9 bases. The germline CDR1 and CDR2 sequences are MDHEN and SYDVKM. The CDR3 is 14 amino acids. V shed 5 bases and J 7 bases; nucleotides not matched to a gene: 6. CDR3 residues: CASSPTGGWQPQHF. CDR3 bases: TGTGCCAGCAGTCCTACAGGGGGCTGGCAGCCCCAGCATTTT.

J is TRBJ2-1 and V is TRBV9; the match to TRBD2 covers 9 bases. The J segment lost 4 bases and the V segment lost 2 bases, leaving 4 bases of the junction unmatched. Germline CDR1 reads SGDLS; CDR2 reads YYNGEE. This CDR3 comprises 15 residues. The CDR3: CASSVSAGGYNEQFF. The CDR3 DNA reads as TGTGCCAGCAGCGTCTCTGCGGGGGGGTACAATGAGCAGTTCTTC.

The chain uses TRBV9 and TRBJ1-2, with a tentative D call TRBD1 (5 bases). Trimming removed 1 base from V and 4 bases from J, with 17 bases in between. Germline CDR1 and CDR2: SGDLS and YYNGEE. This CDR3 has 16 amino acids. CDR3 in DNA: TGTGCCAGCAGCGTAACCACCAGGGCGCCCTTCTATGGCTACACCTTC. Its translation: CASSVTTRAPFYGYTF.

J is TRBJ2-5 and V is TRBV6-5; TRBD1 aligns across 8 bases. Germline lookup yields CDR1 MNHEY and CDR2 SVGAGI. The V gene end was trimmed by 5 bases and the J gene end by 5 bases; junction bases not matched to a gene: 1. This CDR3 region has 12 residues. The DNA for the CDR3 is TGTGCCAGCAGTCGGACAGGGGAGACCCAGTACTTC. Amino acid sequence: CASSRTGETQYF.

The gene calls are TRBV28 and TRBJ1-2; D is perhaps TRBD1 (6 bases). From germline, CDR1 is MDHEN and CDR2 SYDVKM. Deletions cut 6 bases from V and 4 bases from J, with 15 bases between. The CDR3 sequence is 14 residues long. For the CDR3, the DNA is TGTGCCAGCAGATCGCCAGGGGAGGGCTATGGCTACACCTTC. Residues: CASRSPGEGYGYTF.

The chain carries TRBV6-5 and TRBJ2-7, with 9 positions matching TRBD1. V was pared by 2 bases and J by 5 bases, with 7 bases of the junction left unmatched. The CDR3 consists of 15 residues. Germline V lookup: CDR1 MNHEY, CDR2 SVGAGI. The CDR3 nucleotides are TGTGCCAGCAGTTACACGGGACAGGGAGGTCACGAGCAGTACTTC. Amino acid sequence: CASSYTGQGGHEQYF.

In its sample, this clone was seen once. V gene TRBV10-3 combines with J gene TRBJ1-1; D not resolved. Germline V CDR1 and CDR2: ENHRY, SYGVKD. The CDR3 runs 12 residues. The V end lost 0 bases, the J end lost 8 bases, and 7 bases lay between the germline ends. The CDR3 sequence is CAISESGAEAFF. DNA of the CDR3: TGTGCCATCAGTGAGTCAGGTGCAGAAGCTTTCTTT.

This chain links TRBV25-1 with TRBJ2-5; D may be TRBD1 (5 bases). V lost 1 base and J lost 2, with 11 bases in between. Germline assignment: CDR1 MGHDK and CDR2 SYGVNS. The CDR3 consists of 15 residues. The CDR3 sequence is CASSEFSGKQETQYF. CDR3 nucleotides: TGTGCCAGCAGTGAATTTTCAGGGAAACAAGAGACCCAGTACTTC.

The CDR3 spells CASSLRDRGTEAFF. The CDR3 nucleotides read TGTGCCAGCAGCTTACGGGACAGGGGCACTGAAGCTTTCTTT. This chain connects TRBV7-9 to TRBJ1-1; 10 nucleotides align to TRBD1. J gave up 4 bases and V 2 bases, and 1 base lay outside the gene matches. The CDR3 runs to 14 residues. The germline V gene has CDR1 SEHNR and CDR2 FQNEAQ (reference sequence).

The V and J genes are TRBV5-1 and TRBJ2-1; no clear D. V lost 0 bases to trimming and J lost 3 bases, with 13 bases between them. This CDR3 comprises 16 residues. The V gene's germline CDR1 is SGHRS and CDR2 YFSETQ. The CDR3 region is CASSLAGLSHYNEQFF. As DNA, the CDR3 is TGCGCCAGCAGCTTGGCCGGTCTCTCCCACTACAATGAGCAGTTCTTC.

The chain recombines TRBV28 with TRBJ1-5; D not certain. The V end lost 6 bases, the J end lost 6 bases, and 9 bases lay between the germline ends. Germline loops: CDR1 MDHEN, CDR2 SYDVKM. The CDR3 is made up of 12 amino acids. The CDR3 region is CASRVTGQPQHF. The CDR3 DNA reads TGTGCCAGCAGGGTCACCGGTCAGCCCCAGCATTTT.